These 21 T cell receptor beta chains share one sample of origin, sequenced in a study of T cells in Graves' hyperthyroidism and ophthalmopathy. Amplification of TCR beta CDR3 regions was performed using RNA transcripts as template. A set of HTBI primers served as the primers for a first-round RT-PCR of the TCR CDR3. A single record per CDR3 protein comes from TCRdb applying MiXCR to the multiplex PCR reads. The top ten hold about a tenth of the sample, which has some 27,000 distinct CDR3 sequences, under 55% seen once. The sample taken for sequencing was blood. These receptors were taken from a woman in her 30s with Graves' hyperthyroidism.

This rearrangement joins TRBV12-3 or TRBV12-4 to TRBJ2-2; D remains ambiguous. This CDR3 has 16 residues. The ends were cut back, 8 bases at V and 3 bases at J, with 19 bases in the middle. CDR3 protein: CASASWVLGYTGELFF. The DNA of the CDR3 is TGTGCCAGCGCCTCTTGGGTACTGGGTTACACCGGGGAGCTGTTTTTT.

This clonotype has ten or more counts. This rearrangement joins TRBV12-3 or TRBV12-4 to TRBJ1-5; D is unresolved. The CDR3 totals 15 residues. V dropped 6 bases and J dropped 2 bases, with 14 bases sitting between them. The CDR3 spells CASSLLRYRNQPQHF. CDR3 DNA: TGTGCCAGCAGCCTATTGAGGTATCGCAATCAGCCCCAGCATTTT.

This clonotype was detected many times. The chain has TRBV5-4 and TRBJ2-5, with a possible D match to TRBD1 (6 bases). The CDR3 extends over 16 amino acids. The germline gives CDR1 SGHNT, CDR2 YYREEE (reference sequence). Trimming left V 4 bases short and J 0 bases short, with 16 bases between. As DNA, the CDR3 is TGTGCCAGCAGCCCTCAAGTTCGGGACAACCAAGAGACCCAGTACTTC. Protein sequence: CASSPQVRDNQETQYF.

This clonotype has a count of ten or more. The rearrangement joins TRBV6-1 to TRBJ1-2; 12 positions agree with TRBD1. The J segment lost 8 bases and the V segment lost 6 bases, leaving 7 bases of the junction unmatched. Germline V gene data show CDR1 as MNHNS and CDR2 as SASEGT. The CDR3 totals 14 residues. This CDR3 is CASSGTGGAKGYTF. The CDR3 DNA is TGTGCCAGCAGCGGGACAGGGGGCGCGAAGGGCTACACCTTC.

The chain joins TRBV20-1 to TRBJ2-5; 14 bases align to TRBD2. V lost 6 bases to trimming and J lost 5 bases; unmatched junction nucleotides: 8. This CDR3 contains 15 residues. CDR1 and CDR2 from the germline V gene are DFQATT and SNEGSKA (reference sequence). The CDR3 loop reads CSALGLAGGGETQYF. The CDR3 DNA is TGCAGTGCCCTAGGACTAGCGGGAGGTGGGGAGACCCAGTACTTC.

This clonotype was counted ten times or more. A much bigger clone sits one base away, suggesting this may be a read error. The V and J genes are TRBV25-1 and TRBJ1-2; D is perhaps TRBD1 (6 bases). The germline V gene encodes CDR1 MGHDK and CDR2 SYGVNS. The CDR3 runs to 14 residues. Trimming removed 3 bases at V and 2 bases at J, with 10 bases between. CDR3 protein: CASSDRQGNYGYTF. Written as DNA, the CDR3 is TGTGCCAGCAGTGATCGTCAGGGGAACTATGGCTACACCTTC.

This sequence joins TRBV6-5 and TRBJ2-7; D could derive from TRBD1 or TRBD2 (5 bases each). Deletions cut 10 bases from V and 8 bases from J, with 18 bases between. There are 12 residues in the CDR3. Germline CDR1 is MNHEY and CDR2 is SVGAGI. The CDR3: CAIGTGWSQQYF. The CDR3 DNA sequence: TGTGCCATCGGGACCGGATGGTCGCAGCAGTACTTC.

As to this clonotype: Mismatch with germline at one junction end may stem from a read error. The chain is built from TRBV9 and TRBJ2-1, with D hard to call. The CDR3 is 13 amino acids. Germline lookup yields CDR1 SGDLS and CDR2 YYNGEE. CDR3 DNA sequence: TGCGCCACCAGCGTCGGGTTTTACAATGAGCAGTTCTTC. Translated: CATSVGFYNEQFF.

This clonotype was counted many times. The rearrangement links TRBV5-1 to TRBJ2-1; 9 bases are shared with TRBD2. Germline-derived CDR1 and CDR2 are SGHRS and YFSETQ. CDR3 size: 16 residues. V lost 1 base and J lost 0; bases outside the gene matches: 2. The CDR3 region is CASSLSSGISYNEQFF. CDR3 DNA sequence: TGCGCCAGCAGCTTGTCTAGCGGGATCTCCTACAATGAGCAGTTCTTC.

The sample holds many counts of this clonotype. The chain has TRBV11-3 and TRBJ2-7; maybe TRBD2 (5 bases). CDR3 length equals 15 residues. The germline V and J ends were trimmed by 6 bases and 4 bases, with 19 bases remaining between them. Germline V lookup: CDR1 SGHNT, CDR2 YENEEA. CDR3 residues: CASRKPGDGLYEQYF. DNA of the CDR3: TGTGCCAGCAGAAAGCCCGGGGATGGGTTGTACGAGCAGTACTTC.

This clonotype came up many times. This CDR3 reads CASSPIVDYGYTF. The CDR3 DNA sequence: TGTGCCAGCAGCCCCATAGTGGACTATGGCTACACCTTC. V and J are TRBV5-8 and TRBJ1-2; D unclear. The CDR3 loop spans 13 amino acids. The germline V gene encodes CDR1 SGHTS and CDR2 YDEGEE. With 4 bases removed from V and 3 bases from J, the gap between germline ends came to 10 bases.

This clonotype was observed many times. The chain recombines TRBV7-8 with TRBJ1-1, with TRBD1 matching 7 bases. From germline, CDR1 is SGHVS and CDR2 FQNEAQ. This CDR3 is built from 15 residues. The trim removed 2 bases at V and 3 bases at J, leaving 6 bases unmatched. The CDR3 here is CASSLFRQGDTEAFF. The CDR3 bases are TGTGCCAGCAGCTTATTCCGGCAGGGGGACACTGAAGCTTTCTTT.

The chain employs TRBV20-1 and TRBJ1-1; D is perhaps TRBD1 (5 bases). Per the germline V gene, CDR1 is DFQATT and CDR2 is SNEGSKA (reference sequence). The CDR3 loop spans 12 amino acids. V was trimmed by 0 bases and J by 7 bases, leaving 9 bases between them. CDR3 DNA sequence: TGCAGTGCTAGAGACCAGGGAATTGAAGCTTTCTTT. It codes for CSARDQGIEAFF.

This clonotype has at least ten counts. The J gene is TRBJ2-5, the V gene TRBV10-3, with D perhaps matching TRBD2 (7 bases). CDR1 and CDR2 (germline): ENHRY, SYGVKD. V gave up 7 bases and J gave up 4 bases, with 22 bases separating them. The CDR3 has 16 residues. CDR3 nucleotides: TGTGCCATCAAGTCCGACGCGGGGGCCGGATCAGAGACCCAGTACTTC. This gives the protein CAIKSDAGAGSETQYF.

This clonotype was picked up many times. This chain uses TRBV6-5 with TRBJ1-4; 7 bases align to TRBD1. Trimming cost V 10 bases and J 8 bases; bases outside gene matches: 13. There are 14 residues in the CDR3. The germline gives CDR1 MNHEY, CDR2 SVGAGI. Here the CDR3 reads CATGEGAMGEKLFF. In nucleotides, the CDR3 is TGTGCCACCGGCGAGGGGGCAATGGGCGAAAAACTGTTTTTT.

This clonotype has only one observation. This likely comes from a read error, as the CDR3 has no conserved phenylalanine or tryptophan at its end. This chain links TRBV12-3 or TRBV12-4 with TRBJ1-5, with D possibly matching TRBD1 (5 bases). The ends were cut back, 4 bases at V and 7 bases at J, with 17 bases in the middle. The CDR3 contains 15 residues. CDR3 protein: CASSSTGRTYQPQHS. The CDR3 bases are TGTGCCAGCAGTTCAACAGGAAGAACATACCAGCCCCAGCATTCT.

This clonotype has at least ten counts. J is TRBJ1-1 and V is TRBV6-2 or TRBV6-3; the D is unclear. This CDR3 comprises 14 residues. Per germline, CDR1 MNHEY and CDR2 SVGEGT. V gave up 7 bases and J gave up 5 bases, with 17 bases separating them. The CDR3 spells CASTGSILGTEAFF. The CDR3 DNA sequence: TGTGCCAGCACCGGGTCCATTCTGGGGACTGAAGCTTTCTTT.

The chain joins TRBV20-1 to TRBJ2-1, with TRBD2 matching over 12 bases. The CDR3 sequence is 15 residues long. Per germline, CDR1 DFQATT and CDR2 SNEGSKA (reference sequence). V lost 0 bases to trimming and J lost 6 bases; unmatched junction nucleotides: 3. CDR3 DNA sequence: TGCAGTGCTAGAGATGGACTAGCGGGATTCAATGAGCAGTTCTTC. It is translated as CSARDGLAGFNEQFF.

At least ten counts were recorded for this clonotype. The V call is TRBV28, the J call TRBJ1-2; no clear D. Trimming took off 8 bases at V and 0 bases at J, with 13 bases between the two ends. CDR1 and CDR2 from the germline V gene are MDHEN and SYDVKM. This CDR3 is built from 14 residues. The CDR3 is CASATGLANYGYTF. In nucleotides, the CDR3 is TGTGCCAGCGCTACCGGGCTGGCTAACTATGGCTACACCTTC.

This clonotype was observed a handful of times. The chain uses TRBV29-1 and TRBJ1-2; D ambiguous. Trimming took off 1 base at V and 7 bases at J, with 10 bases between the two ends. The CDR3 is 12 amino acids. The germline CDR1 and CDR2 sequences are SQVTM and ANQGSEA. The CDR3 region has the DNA TGCAGCGTTGAAGGGAGTCCGGTTGGCTACACCTTC. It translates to CSVEGSPVGYTF.

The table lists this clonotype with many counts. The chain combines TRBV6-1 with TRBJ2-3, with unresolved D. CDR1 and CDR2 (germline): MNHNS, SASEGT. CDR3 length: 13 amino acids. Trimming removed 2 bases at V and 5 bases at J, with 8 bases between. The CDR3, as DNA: TGTGCCAGCAGTGAAAGAAGAGAAGATACGCAGTATTTT. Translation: CASSERREDTQYF.